The next 20 T cell receptor beta chains were all read from a single sample in a study of blood T cell repertoires in COVID-19. Profiling relied on immunoSEQ multiplex PCR, and the TCRdb table lists in-frame clones only, not all of them. In the table there are some 300,000 clones, about 87% of which are singletons. Sequencing was performed on peripheral blood. These receptor sequences come from a woman aged 45-60 years with COVID-19, enrolled during active disease.

This clone was picked up one time. The rearrangement joins TRBV11-3 to TRBJ1-4, with D possibly matching TRBD1 (6 bases). The V end lost 5 bases, the J end lost 5 bases, and 12 bases lay between the germline ends. CDR3 length: 14 residues. Germline-derived CDR1 and CDR2 are SGHNT and YENEEA. DNA of the CDR3: TGTGCCAGCAGCAACGGACAGCCAAATGAAAAACTGTTTTTT. Residues: CASSNGQPNEKLFF.

This sequence joins TRBV4-2 and TRBJ2-7; 12 bases line up with TRBD2. The ends lost 4 bases at V and 0 bases at J; junction bases unmatched: 4. The germline gives CDR1 LGHNA, CDR2 YNFKEQ. The CDR3 has 16 residues. CDR3 loop: CASSRELAGGSYEQYF. CDR3 in DNA: TGTGCCAGCAGCCGAGAACTAGCGGGAGGCTCCTACGAGCAGTACTTC.

The rearrangement joins TRBV5-1 to TRBJ2-3; D call uncertain. Trimming cost V 4 bases and J 0 bases, with 9 bases left between them. Germline lookup yields CDR1 SGHRS and CDR2 YFSETQ. The CDR3 is 14 amino acids. CDR3 bases: TGCGCCAGCAGCAGGAGTACTAGCACAGATACGCAGTATTTT. This sequence encodes CASSRSTSTDTQYF.

The chain combines TRBV10-3 with TRBJ1-1; no clear D gene. Germline V gives CDR1 ENHRY, CDR2 SYGVKD. V was cut by 10 bases and J by 1 base, with 7 bases left in between. This CDR3 is built from 11 residues. For the CDR3, the DNA is TGTGCCACCACCGGGAACACTGAAGCTTTCTTT. It translates to CATTGNTEAFF.

The V gene is TRBV19, the J gene TRBJ2-7, with TRBD1 matching over 7 bases. Trimming removed 5 bases from V and 3 bases from J; junction bases left unmatched: 10. There are 15 residues in the CDR3. The V gene's germline CDR1 is LNHDA and CDR2 SQIVND (reference sequence). The CDR3 protein is CASSPMTGSNYEQYF. Here the CDR3 DNA reads TGTGCCAGTAGTCCTATGACAGGGTCGAACTACGAGCAGTACTTC.

The rearrangement links TRBV27 to TRBJ2-7; 7 nucleotides align to TRBD2. The CDR3 totals 17 residues. Germline loops: CDR1 MNHEY, CDR2 SMNVEV (reference sequence). With 8 bases clipped from V and 6 bases from J, the junction kept 22 bases outside the gene matches. CDR3 protein: CASGVGPGARENSEQYF. CDR3 nucleotide sequence: TGTGCCAGCGGAGTTGGACCCGGTGCGCGGGAGAATAGCGAGCAGTACTTC.

This clone was detected only a few times. This rearrangement joins TRBV2 to TRBJ1-3; 8 bases match TRBD1. Looked up from germline, CDR1 is SNHLY and CDR2 is FYNNEI. Unmatched junction bases numbered 3, after V lost 5 bases and J lost 0 bases. This CDR3 is 15 amino acids long. The DNA of the CDR3 is TGTGCCAGCAGTTCCACAGGGGGCTCTGGAAACACCATATATTTT. Protein: CASSSTGGSGNTIYF.

This chain links TRBV24-1 with TRBJ1-2; TRBD1 matches at 9 bases. V trimming: 2 bases; J trimming: 8 bases; junction bases outside the gene matches: 8. CDR3 length equals 15 residues. CDR1 and CDR2 (germline): KGHDR, SFDVKD. The CDR3 sequence: CATSDSDRGPRGYTF. As DNA, the CDR3 is TGTGCCACCAGTGATTCGGACAGGGGCCCCAGGGGCTACACCTTC.

This chain connects TRBV19 to TRBJ1-1; D is possibly TRBD1 (5 bases). The V end was cut by 6 bases, the J end by 6 bases, with 14 bases between. The CDR3 has 13 amino acids. Germline lookup yields CDR1 LNHDA and CDR2 SQIVND (reference sequence). This CDR3 reads CASRQESRAEAFF. The CDR3, as DNA: TGTGCCAGTAGACAGGAATCAAGGGCTGAAGCTTTCTTT.

This chain links TRBV18 with TRBJ1-2; a possible D gene is TRBD1 (5 bases). Germline V lookup: CDR1 KGHSH, CDR2 LQKENI. V shed 3 bases and J shed 4 bases, with 9 bases lying between them. There are 13 residues in the CDR3. This CDR3 reads CASSPTDTYGYTF. CDR3 DNA sequence: TGTGCCAGCTCACCGACAGATACCTATGGCTACACCTTC. The full variable domain, its missing parts supplied by reference TRBV18 and TRBJ1-2, is NAGVMQNPRHLVRRRGQEARLRCSPMKGHSHVYWYRQLPEEGLKFMVYLQKENIIDESGMPKERFSAEFPKEGPSILRIQQVVRGDSAAYFCASSPTDTYGYTFGSGTRLTVV.

The rearrangement joins TRBV5-1 to TRBJ2-2; 7 bases align to TRBD2. J lost 6 bases, V lost 3 bases, and 8 bases had no gene match. CDR1 and CDR2 (germline): SGHRS, YFSETQ. CDR3 length: 15 amino acids. As DNA, the CDR3 is TGCGCCAGCAGCTACCGGGACTATAGGTCCGGGGAGCTGTTTTTT. The encoded protein is CASSYRDYRSGELFF. The full variable domain, with the rest looked up from reference TRBV5-1 and TRBJ2-2, is KAGVTQTPRYLIKTRGQQVTLSCSPISGHRSVSWYQQTPGQGLQFLFEYFSETQRNKGNFPGRFSGRQFSNSRSEMNVSTLELGDSALYLCASSYRDYRSGELFFGEGSRLTVL.

V and J are TRBV6-5 and TRBJ1-1, with a weak D call TRBD1 (5 bases). Germline CDR1 and CDR2: MNHEY and SVGAGI. With 6 bases removed from V and 0 bases from J, the gap between germline ends came to 14 bases. The CDR3 has 15 residues. The CDR3, as DNA: TGTGCCAGCAGGGCCCGGACATTCATGAACACTGAAGCTTTCTTT. Its protein is CASRARTFMNTEAFF.

The V gene is TRBV18, the J gene TRBJ1-1; the D gene is possibly TRBD1 (5 bases). V was pared by 2 bases and J by 0 bases, with 13 bases between. In germline, CDR1 is KGHSH, CDR2 LQKENI. CDR3 length: 16 residues. The CDR3 DNA sequence: TGTGCCAGCTCACCAGGGCAGGGCGTCATGAACACTGAAGCTTTCTTT. The encoded protein is CASSPGQGVMNTEAFF. Together with reference TRBV18 and TRBJ1-1, the CDR3 gives the full variable domain: NAGVMQNPRHLVRRRGQEARLRCSPMKGHSHVYWYRQLPEEGLKFMVYLQKENIIDESGMPKERFSAEFPKEGPSILRIQQVVRGDSAAYFCASSPGQGVMNTEAFFGQGTRLTVV.

This clone was picked up a small number of times. The chain combines TRBV6-1 with TRBJ1-5; maybe TRBD1 (6 bases). Trimming left V 6 bases short and J 0 bases short, with 12 bases between. CDR3 length: 15 residues. The germline CDR1 and CDR2 sequences are MNHNS and SASEGT. The CDR3 nucleotides read TGTGCCAGCAGCATGGGGGCCCGTAGCAATCAGCCCCAGCATTTT. Translated: CASSMGARSNQPQHF.

J is TRBJ1-1 and V is TRBV11-3, with D possibly TRBD1 on 6 matching bases. The CDR3 covers 15 residues. The germline CDR1 and CDR2 sequences are SGHNT and YENEEA. The germline V and J ends were trimmed by 1 base and 6 bases, with 15 bases remaining between them. The CDR3 DNA reads as TGTGCCAGCAGCTTAGGGGGACACCCTACCGCTGAAGCTTTCTTT. This encodes CASSLGGHPTAEAFF. Combining the CDR3 with reference TRBV11-3 and TRBJ1-1 gives the whole variable domain EAGVVQSPRYKIIEKKQPVAFWCNPISGHNTLYWYLQNLGQGPELLIRYENEEAVDDSQLPKDRFSAERLKGVDSTLKIQPAELGDSAVYLCASSLGGHPTAEAFFGQGTRLTVV.

This sequence joins TRBV13 and TRBJ2-2; TRBD2 matches 11 bases. Germline CDR1 reads PRHDT; CDR2 reads FYEKMQ (reference sequence). V gave up 7 bases and J gave up 0 bases; unmatched junction bases: 4. This CDR3 has 16 amino acids. The CDR3 reads CASIRTSGSNTGELFF. CDR3 coding DNA: TGTGCCAGCATCCGGACTAGCGGGTCGAACACCGGGGAGCTGTTTTTT. Looking up the rest from reference TRBV13 and TRBJ2-2 gives the full variable domain: AAGVIQSPRHLIKEKRETATLKCYPIPRHDTVYWYQQGPGQDPQFLISFYEKMQSDKGSIPDRFSAQQFSDYHSELNMSSLELGDSALYFCASIRTSGSNTGELFFGEGSRLTVL.

This chain links TRBV9 with TRBJ2-3; a possible D gene is TRBD2 (5 bases). The CDR3 spans 14 residues. Germline V gene sequence: CDR1 SGDLS, CDR2 YYNGEE. The V end was cut by 0 bases, the J end by 4 bases, with 9 bases between. CDR3 loop: CASSVGLHPDTQYF. For the CDR3, the DNA is TGTGCCAGCAGCGTAGGACTACACCCAGATACGCAGTATTTT.

Turning to this clone: Distinct nucleotide sequences in the sample also encode this CDR3. CDR3 sequence (DNA): TGCAGCGTCACGGGGGGCTACGAGCAGTACTTC. Translated: CSVTGGYEQYF. The V gene is TRBV29-1, the J gene TRBJ2-7, with 7 bases identical to TRBD2. Germline V gene sequence: CDR1 SQVTM, CDR2 ANQGSEA. This CDR3 region has 11 residues. V lost 6 bases, J lost 3 bases, and 2 bases stayed unmatched.

In DNA form, the CDR3 reads TGTGCCAGCAGCTTAAGACTAGCGGGAGGGTCAAATGAGCAGTTCTTC. Translating gives CASSLRLAGGSNEQFF. The gene calls are TRBV7-9 and TRBJ2-1; TRBD2 agrees at 14 bases. Per the germline V gene, CDR1 is SEHNR and CDR2 is FQNEAQ (reference sequence). This CDR3 spans 16 amino acids. V trimming: 2 bases; J trimming: 7 bases; junction bases outside the gene matches: 4.

The rearrangement uses TRBV5-5 and TRBJ2-7; a weak D match, TRBD1 (6 bases). Germline V gene lookup returns CDR1 SGHKS and CDR2 YYEKEE (reference sequence). Deletions cut 1 base from V and 3 bases from J, with 17 bases between. CDR3 size: 16 residues. In DNA, the CDR3 is TGTGCCAGCAGCTTGCCGGTGGCAGGGGATAACTACGAGCAGTACTTC. Translated, it gives CASSLPVAGDNYEQYF.